This T cell receptor beta chain originates from a study of CD8 T cells in ankylosing spondylitis. Deletions cut 1 base from V and 0 bases from J, with 15 bases between. CDR3 length equals 17 residues. Germline assignment: CDR1 SGHVS and CDR2 FQNEAQ. TCRdb re-analysed the 5' RACE reads in MiXCR, keeping a single row per CDR3 protein. This sample yields 150,000 to 200,000 distinct CDR3 sequences, of which more than 10% are seen a single time; 15% to 20% belongs to the top ten. This clonotype occurred a few times. Sequences were obtained from blood, either unsorted or a sorted T cell fraction (not recorded which). This sequence originates from a male donor with ankylosing spondylitis or in good health (not recorded which). The chain joins TRBV7-8 to TRBJ1-1; D uncertain. The CDR3 region is CASSLDATASMNTEAFF. The CDR3 DNA reads as TGTGCCAGCAGCTTAGACGCTACAGCCTCCATGAACACTGAAGCTTTCTTT.